The 28 T cell receptor beta chains listed next were all sequenced from one sample in a study of T cell responses to AZD1222 COVID-19 vaccine. The assay was immunoSEQ multiplex PCR, and TCRdb's table has in-frame clones only and misses some. This sample carries approximately 100,000 clones, 90% to 95% of them seen once, and the ten largest clones take roughly 2%. The sample consisted of peripheral blood, taken on day 0 of AZD1222 vaccination. All receptors derive from an adult in good health.

V and J are TRBV5-6 and TRBJ2-2; D is uncertain. The V end was cut by 6 bases, the J end by 3 bases, with 18 bases between. The CDR3 contains 16 residues. The V gene's germline CDR1 is SGHDT and CDR2 YYEEEE. Written as DNA, the CDR3 is TGTGCCAGCACCCTGAGGAGATACGGAGACACCGGGGAGCTGTTTTTT. Translating gives CASTLRRYGDTGELFF.

V gene TRBV27 combines with J gene TRBJ1-2; TRBD1 is a possible D gene (6 bases). Germline CDR1 is MNHEY and CDR2 is SMNVEV (reference sequence). The CDR3 sequence is 16 residues long. Trimming shortened V by 2 bases and J by 8 bases, and 21 bases separated the two germline ends. The DNA of the CDR3 is TGTGCCAGCAGTTTAAAAAGAGCGGGGGCGCGATCCGGCTACACCTTC. It is translated as CASSLKRAGARSGYTF.

The chain joins TRBV28 to TRBJ1-2; D is possibly TRBD1 (5 bases). V lost 1 base to trimming and J lost 4 bases, with 10 bases between them. The germline V gene encodes CDR1 MDHEN and CDR2 SYDVKM. The CDR3 contains 14 residues. CDR3 sequence (DNA): TGTGCCAGCAGTTTATATGGGGCCGCCTATGGCTACACCTTC. It translates to CASSLYGAAYGYTF.

This chain links TRBV13 with TRBJ2-1; maybe TRBD2 (6 bases). From germline, CDR1 is PRHDT and CDR2 FYEKMQ (reference sequence). This CDR3 region has 16 residues. With 1 base removed from V and 6 bases from J, the gap between germline ends came to 16 bases. CDR3 bases: TGTGCCAGCAGCTTAGTCCCGCGGGGACGCCTCAATGAGCAGTTCTTC. It translates to CASSLVPRGRLNEQFF.

The chain links TRBV4-2 to TRBJ1-1, with a possible D match to TRBD1 (5 bases). V lost 6 bases to trimming and J lost 1 base, with 12 bases between them. The CDR3 is 14 amino acids. CDR1 is LGHNA, CDR2 YNFKEQ, per germline. DNA for the CDR3: TGTGCCAGCAGGCCTTACGGGGGGAACACTGAAGCTTTCTTT. Amino acids: CASRPYGGNTEAFF.

The V and J genes are TRBV21-1 and TRBJ1-2. TRBV21-1 is a pseudogene. This CDR3 is built from 13 residues. In DNA, the CDR3 is TGTGCCAGCACCAACCCGGGGGCCTATGGCTACACCTTC. Translated: CASTNPGAYGYTF.

This rearrangement joins TRBV7-3 to TRBJ1-6, with TRBD1 as a possible D gene (5 bases). V was trimmed by 5 bases and J by 6 bases, leaving 14 bases between them. Germline CDR1 reads SGHTA; CDR2 reads FQGTGA. The CDR3 runs 15 residues. The CDR3 region has the DNA TGTGCCAGCAGCATCAATGGGGGTAGTAATTCACCCCTCCACTTT. Residues: CASSINGGSNSPLHF.

The chain carries TRBV4-1 and TRBJ1-2; TRBD1 matches 7 bases. CDR1 MGHRA and CDR2 YSYEKL come from the germline V gene. CDR3 length: 14 amino acids. J was trimmed by 4 bases and V by 2 bases; bases with no gene match: 4. The CDR3 region has the DNA TGCGCCAGCAGCCAACCCGGGACAGCCTATGGCTACACCTTC. Translated, it gives CASSQPGTAYGYTF.

This chain uses TRBV19 with TRBJ1-5, with unresolved D. V was clipped by 7 bases and J by 4 bases, with 14 bases between them. CDR1 is LNHDA and CDR2 is SQIVND in the germline V gene (reference sequence). The CDR3 has 14 residues. CDR3 sequence (DNA): TGTGCCAGTAACATACTGGCCGAAAATCAGCCCCAGCATTTT. This gives the protein CASNILAENQPQHF.

This chain uses TRBV19 with TRBJ1-2; the D is unclear. CDR3 size: 13 residues. The ends were cut back, 3 bases at V and 4 bases at J, with 9 bases in the middle. The germline V gene has CDR1 LNHDA and CDR2 SQIVND (reference sequence). CDR3 bases: TGTGCCAGTAGTATTCAACAACCCTATGGCTACACCTTC. As protein: CASSIQQPYGYTF.

This clone was observed once. The CDR3 DNA reads as TGTGCCAGCAGCAAAGAATGCTGGTGCTGGCGCAATGAGCAGTTCTTC. Protein sequence: CASSKECWCWRNEQFF. This chain links TRBV21-1 with TRBJ2-1. TRBV21-1 is an annotated pseudogene. CDR3 length: 16 amino acids.

The chain uses TRBV7-9 and TRBJ1-1; no definite D call. CDR1 is SEHNR and CDR2 is FQNEAQ in the germline V gene (reference sequence). V was cut by 2 bases and J by 1 base, with 14 bases left in between. This CDR3 contains 16 residues. CDR3 coding DNA: TGTGCCAGCAGCTTACCCTTTGCCCCGACGAACACTGAAGCTTTCTTT. Translated, it gives CASSLPFAPTNTEAFF.

The chain links TRBV2 to TRBJ1-1, with TRBD1 matching 9 bases. CDR3 length: 14 residues. V dropped 4 bases and J dropped 1; count of bases not matched to a gene: 1. Germline CDR1 and CDR2: SNHLY and FYNNEI. The CDR3 here is CASSAGQGNTEAFF. CDR3 bases: TGTGCCAGCAGTGCGGGACAGGGGAACACTGAAGCTTTCTTT.

A single count supports this clone. The chain is built from TRBV30 and TRBJ2-7; 7 nucleotides match TRBD1. The junction had 10 bases not matched to a gene; V was cut back by 4 bases and J by 1 base. This CDR3 comprises 15 residues. The V gene's germline CDR1 is GTSNPN and CDR2 SVGIG (reference sequence). CDR3 nucleotide sequence: TGTGCCTGGAACAGGGGTGAAGGGCGTTCCTACGAGCAGTACTTC. Amino acids: CAWNRGEGRSYEQYF.

The genes are TRBV7-8 and TRBJ1-1, with TRBD1 matching 8 bases. V was pared by 4 bases and J by 5 bases, with 15 bases of the junction left unmatched. The V gene's germline CDR1 is SGHVS and CDR2 FQNEAQ. This CDR3 has 17 amino acids. CDR3 amino acids: CASSSHGGTGKRTEAFF. The CDR3 DNA reads as TGTGCCAGCAGCTCGCACGGGGGGACAGGCAAGAGGACTGAAGCTTTCTTT.

This chain connects TRBV5-4 to TRBJ2-1; 8 bases line up with TRBD2. The V gene's germline CDR1 is SGHNT and CDR2 YYREEE (reference sequence). Trimming took 4 bases from V and 3 from J; bases not matched to a gene: 9. This CDR3 spans 16 amino acids. CDR3 region: CASSGSGGLFYNEQFF. CDR3 bases: TGTGCCAGCAGCGGGAGCGGGGGCCTATTCTACAATGAGCAGTTCTTC.

The chain carries TRBV6-1 and TRBJ1-1; D not certain. The length of the CDR3 is 15 residues. The V gene lost 1 base and the J gene lost 1 base, with 10 bases spanning the gap. Germline V gene lookup returns CDR1 MNHNS and CDR2 SASEGT. The CDR3 region is CASSEVIGSNTEAFF. The CDR3 nucleotides are TGTGCCAGCAGTGAAGTTATTGGATCGAACACTGAAGCTTTCTTT.

The gene calls are TRBV5-1 and TRBJ1-3, with unresolved D. The V end was cut by 5 bases, the J end by 6 bases, with 9 bases between. The CDR3 sequence is 12 residues long. Per germline, CDR1 SGHRS and CDR2 YFSETQ. The CDR3: CASSRDANTIYF. DNA of the CDR3: TGCGCCAGCAGTAGGGATGCAAACACCATATATTTT.

This chain connects TRBV28 to TRBJ1-2; D possibly corresponds to TRBD1 (5 bases). The CDR3 covers 13 residues. The germline CDR1 and CDR2 sequences are MDHEN and SYDVKM. Trimming cost V 7 bases and J 3 bases, with 12 bases left between them. Here the CDR3 reads CASIQGEDYGYTF. In DNA form, the CDR3 reads TGTGCCAGCATCCAGGGTGAGGACTATGGCTACACCTTC.

This rearrangement joins TRBV29-1 to TRBJ1-4; D gene ambiguous. There are 13 residues in the CDR3. The germline gives CDR1 SQVTM, CDR2 ANQGSEA. The V end was cut by 7 bases, the J end by 8 bases, with 17 bases between. The CDR3 loop is CSGRSTSWEKLFF. The CDR3 coding sequence is TGCAGCGGACGCTCGACCTCCTGGGAAAAACTGTTTTTT.

The chain is built from TRBV9 and TRBJ1-3, with D uncertain. V was trimmed by 0 bases and J by 0 bases, leaving 10 bases between them. This CDR3 contains 16 residues. Germline V gives CDR1 SGDLS, CDR2 YYNGEE. The CDR3 DNA reads TGTGCCAGCAGCGTAGGGGGTCGGTTCTCTGGAAACACCATATATTTT. Translation: CASSVGGRFSGNTIYF.

V is TRBV5-4 and J is TRBJ1-1; unclear D gene. The V end was cut by 4 bases, the J end by 4 bases, with 14 bases between. Germline CDR1 SGHNT, CDR2 YYREEE (reference sequence). CDR3 length: 14 amino acids. The DNA of the CDR3 is TGTGCCAGCAGCGAACCGACCGGGTCCACTGAAGCTTTCTTT. Its translation is CASSEPTGSTEAFF.

CDR3 protein: CASSEGQGLNQPQHF. In DNA, the CDR3 is TGTGCCAGCAGTGAAGGACAGGGCCTGAATCAGCCCCAGCATTTT. The V and J genes are TRBV6-1 and TRBJ1-5; 7 positions match TRBD1. Looked up from germline, CDR1 is MNHNS and CDR2 is SASEGT. The CDR3 is 15 amino acids. V dropped 1 base and J dropped 4; count of bases not matched to a gene: 4.

V usage is TRBV28 and J usage is TRBJ2-2; D might be TRBD2 (6 bases). The germline gives CDR1 MDHEN, CDR2 SYDVKM. The length of the CDR3 is 16 residues. The germline V and J ends were trimmed by 5 bases and 6 bases, with 19 bases remaining between them. This CDR3 is CASSTLPPGVAGELFF. As DNA, the CDR3 is TGTGCCAGCAGTACCCTACCCCCGGGGGTGGCCGGGGAGCTGTTTTTT.

This sequence joins TRBV5-4 and TRBJ2-7; D remains unclear. Trimming cost V 0 bases and J 0 bases, with 7 bases left between them. CDR1 is SGHNT, CDR2 YYREEE, per germline (reference sequence). The CDR3 contains 14 residues. The CDR3 nucleotides are TGTGCCAGCAGCTTGGGCAGTAGCTCCTACGAGCAGTACTTC. This sequence encodes CASSLGSSSYEQYF.

The rearrangement uses TRBV9 and TRBJ2-2; D is perhaps TRBD2 (5 bases). The CDR3 sequence is 13 residues long. CDR1 and CDR2 from the germline V gene are SGDLS and YYNGEE. The V gene lost 3 bases and the J gene lost 6 bases, with 9 bases spanning the gap. The CDR3 DNA reads TGTGCCAGCAGCGCTACTAGATCCGGGGAGCTGTTTTTT. Protein sequence: CASSATRSGELFF.

CDR3 residues: CSVTGAGNTEAFF. DNA for the CDR3: TGCAGCGTCACAGGTGCTGGGAACACTGAAGCTTTCTTT. The chain links TRBV29-1 to TRBJ1-1; a weak D match, TRBD1 (5 bases). V was clipped by 6 bases and J by 1 base, with 12 bases between them. This CDR3 spans 13 amino acids. Per the germline V gene, CDR1 is SQVTM and CDR2 is ANQGSEA.

This clone was seen just once. The chain combines TRBV7-9 with TRBJ1-5; 10 bases agree with TRBD1. Trimming cost V 5 bases and J 2 bases; bases outside gene matches: 6. The CDR3 sequence is 16 residues long. CDR1 and CDR2 (germline): SEHNR, FQNEAQ (reference sequence). In DNA form, the CDR3 reads TGTGCCAGCAGCAGGTCGACAGGGGGCGGCAATCAGCCCCAGCATTTT. Its protein product is CASSRSTGGGNQPQHF.